This T cell receptor (beta chain) originates from a study of CD8 T cells in Susac syndrome. Study as a whole: The sequenced Susac syndrome patients comprised 5 or 6 with active disease and roughly eight in remission. Patients with Susac syndrome were therapy-naive, on corticosteroids, or on intravenous immunoglobulin alone at the time that blood was drawn.

It was with random hexamers that roughly 0.5 to 1 ug RNA was reverse transcribed. It was immunoSEQ multiplex PCR that amplified TCR beta CDR3 across 54 Vbeta and 13 Jbeta. TCRdb re-analysed the immunoSEQ multiplex PCR reads in MiXCR, keeping a single row per CDR3 protein. The table lists some 190,000 distinct CDR3 sequences, approximately 94% of them singletons. CD8+ and CD4+ T cells were negatively isolated; TEMRA cells were FACS-enriched. This clonotype is a singleton in its sample. The CDR3 is 15 amino acids. V was clipped by 4 bases and J by 7 bases; unmatched bases: 16. Germline CDR1 is SQVTM and CDR2 is ANQGSEA.

Sequencing was carried out using CD4+ T cells from PBMCs. The source of this sequence is a human donor with Susac syndrome. V usage is TRBV29-1 and J usage is TRBJ2-7; 7 bases map to TRBD1. For the CDR3, the DNA is TGCAGCGTTGTGCTCCTCGGGACAGCCGGTTGGGAGCAGTACTTC. It is translated as CSVVLLGTAGWEQYF.